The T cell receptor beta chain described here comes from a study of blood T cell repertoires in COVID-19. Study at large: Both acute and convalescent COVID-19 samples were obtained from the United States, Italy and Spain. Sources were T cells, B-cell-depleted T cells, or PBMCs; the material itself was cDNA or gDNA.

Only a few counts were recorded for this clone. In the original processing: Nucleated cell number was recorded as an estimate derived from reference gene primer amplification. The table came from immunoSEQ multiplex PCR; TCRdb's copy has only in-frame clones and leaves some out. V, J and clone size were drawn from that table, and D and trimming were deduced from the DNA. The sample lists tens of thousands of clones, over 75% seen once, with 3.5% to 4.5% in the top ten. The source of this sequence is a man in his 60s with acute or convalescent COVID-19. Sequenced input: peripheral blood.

This chain's CDR3 is CASSEGGRAEAFF. Here the CDR3 DNA reads TGTGCCAGCAGTGAGGGGGGGCGAGCTGAAGCTTTCTTT. The gene calls are TRBV6-1 and TRBJ1-1; D might be TRBD1 (6 bases). V lost 3 bases, J lost 6 bases, and 11 bases lay in between. The CDR3 has 13 amino acids. Germline loops: CDR1 MNHNS, CDR2 SASEGT.